In this sample, the clone carrying this TCR beta chain turned up many times. Its antigen is currently unknown. TCRdb itself ran the 5' RACE reads through MiXCR, one entry per CDR3 protein. Of more than 150,000 distinct CDR3 sequences listed, roughly 11% are singletons. CDR1 and CDR2 (germline): SGHVS, FQNEAQ. The CDR3 has 13 amino acids. V was clipped by 6 bases and J by 5 bases, with 12 bases between them. The data were obtained in a study of CD8 T cells in ankylosing spondylitis. Findings and limits, study-wide: Significant enrichment of disease-linked clones was reported in matched ankylosing spondylitis synovial fluid.

V usage is TRBV7-8 and J usage is TRBJ2-3, with D perhaps matching TRBD1 (6 bases). The sequence derives from a male donor with ankylosing spondylitis or in good health (not recorded which). The sample comprised blood, either unsorted or a sorted T cell fraction (not recorded which). The CDR3 DNA follows: TGTGCCAGCAGTGGACAGCGGCAAGATACGCAGTATTTT. Its protein product is CASSGQRQDTQYF.